This T cell receptor beta chain was sequenced for a study of blood T cell repertoires in COVID-19. Study in general: Samples taken during acute and convalescent COVID-19 were collected in the United States, Italy and Spain. The analysed material was cDNA or gDNA that came from T cells, B-cell-depleted T cells, or PBMCs.

Original methodology: The authors estimated nucleated cell counts from reference gene primer amplification. Here immunoSEQ multiplex PCR was the method, and the copy in TCRdb shows in-frame clones only, minus some. The DNA was the basis for D and trimming; V, J and clone size are from that table. The top ten hold 20% to 30% of the sample, which has under 100,000 clones, around 85% seen once. This clone came up a few times. CDR1 and CDR2 from the germline V gene are LNHDA and SQIVND (reference sequence). This CDR3 has 15 residues. Unmatched junction bases numbered 9, after V lost 6 bases and J lost 7 bases.

This rearrangement joins TRBV19 to TRBJ2-1; 10 bases are shared with TRBD2. Sequencing was performed on peripheral blood. The receptor was isolated from a man older than 75 with active or convalescent COVID-19. The CDR3 DNA reads as TGTGCCAGTAGACTCTTAGCGGGAGGAGTGAATGAGCAGTTCTTC. This codes for CASRLLAGGVNEQFF.